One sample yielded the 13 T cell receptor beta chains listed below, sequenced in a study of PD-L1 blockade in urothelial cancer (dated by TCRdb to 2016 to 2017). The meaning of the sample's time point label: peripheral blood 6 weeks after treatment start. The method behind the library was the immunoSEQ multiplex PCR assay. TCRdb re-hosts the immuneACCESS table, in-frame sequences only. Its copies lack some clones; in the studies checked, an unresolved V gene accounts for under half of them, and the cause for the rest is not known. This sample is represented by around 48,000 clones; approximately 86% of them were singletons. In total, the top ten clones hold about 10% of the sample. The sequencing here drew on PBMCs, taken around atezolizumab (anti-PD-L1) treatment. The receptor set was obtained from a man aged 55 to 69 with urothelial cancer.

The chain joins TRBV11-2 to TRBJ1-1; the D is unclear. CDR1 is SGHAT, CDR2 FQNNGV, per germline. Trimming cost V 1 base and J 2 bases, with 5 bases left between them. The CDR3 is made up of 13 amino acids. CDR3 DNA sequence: TGTGCCAGCAGCTTAGCCGTAAACACTGAAGCTTTCTTT. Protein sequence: CASSLAVNTEAFF.

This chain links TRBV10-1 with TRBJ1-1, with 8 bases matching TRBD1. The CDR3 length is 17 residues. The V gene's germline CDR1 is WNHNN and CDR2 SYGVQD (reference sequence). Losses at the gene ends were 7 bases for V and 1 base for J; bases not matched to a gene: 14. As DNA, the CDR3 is TGCGCCAGCAACGCTCTAGGGCAGGGGGCAACGAACACTGAAGCTTTCTTT. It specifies CASNALGQGATNTEAFF.

The CDR3 sequence: CASSGRGGLGQETQYF. The CDR3 DNA is TGTGCCAGCAGCGGCCGGGGGGGCCTAGGGCAAGAGACCCAGTACTTC. The chain links TRBV5-4 to TRBJ2-5, with 8 nucleotides matching TRBD2. The trim removed 4 bases at V and 2 bases at J, leaving 10 bases unmatched. The CDR3 has 16 amino acids. Germline CDR1 reads SGHNT; CDR2 reads YYREEE (reference sequence).

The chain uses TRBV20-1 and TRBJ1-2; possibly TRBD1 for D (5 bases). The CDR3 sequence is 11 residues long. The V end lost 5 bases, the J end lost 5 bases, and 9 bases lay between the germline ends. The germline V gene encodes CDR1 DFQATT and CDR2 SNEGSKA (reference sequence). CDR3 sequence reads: CSAFREYGYTF. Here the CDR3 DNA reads TGCAGTGCTTTCAGGGAATATGGCTACACCTTC.

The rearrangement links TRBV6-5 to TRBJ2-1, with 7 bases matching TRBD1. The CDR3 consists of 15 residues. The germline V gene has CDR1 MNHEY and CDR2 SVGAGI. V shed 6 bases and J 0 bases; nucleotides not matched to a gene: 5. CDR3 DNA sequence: TGTGCCAGCAGCAGAGGGGGCGTCTCCTACAATGAGCAGTTCTTC. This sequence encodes CASSRGGVSYNEQFF.

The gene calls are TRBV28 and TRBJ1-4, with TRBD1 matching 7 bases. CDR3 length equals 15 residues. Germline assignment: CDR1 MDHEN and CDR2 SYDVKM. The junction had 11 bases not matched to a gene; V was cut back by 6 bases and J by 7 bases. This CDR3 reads CASSSPGQPFEKLFF. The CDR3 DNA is TGTGCCAGCAGCTCCCCGGGACAGCCTTTTGAAAAACTGTTTTTT.

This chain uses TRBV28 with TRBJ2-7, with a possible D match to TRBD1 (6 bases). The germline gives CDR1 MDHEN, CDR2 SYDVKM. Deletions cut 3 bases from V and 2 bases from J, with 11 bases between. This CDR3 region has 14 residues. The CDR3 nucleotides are TGTGCCAGCAGTTTGGGGACACCAACCTACGAGCAGTACTTC. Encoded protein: CASSLGTPTYEQYF.

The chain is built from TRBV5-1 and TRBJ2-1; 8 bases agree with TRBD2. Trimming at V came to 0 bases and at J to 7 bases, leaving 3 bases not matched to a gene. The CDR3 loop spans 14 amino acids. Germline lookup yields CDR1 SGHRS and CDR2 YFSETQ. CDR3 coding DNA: TGCGCCAGCAGCTTGGTAGCGGGGACTAATGAGCAGTTCTTC. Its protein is CASSLVAGTNEQFF.

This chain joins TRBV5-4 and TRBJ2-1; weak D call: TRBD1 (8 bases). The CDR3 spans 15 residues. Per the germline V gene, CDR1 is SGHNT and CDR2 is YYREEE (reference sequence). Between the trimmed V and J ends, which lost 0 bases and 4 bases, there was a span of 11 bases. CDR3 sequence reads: CASSLEQGGYNEQFF. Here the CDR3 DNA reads TGTGCCAGCAGCTTGGAACAGGGGGGGTACAATGAGCAGTTCTTC.

The CDR3 here is CASSFGGQGYEQYF. Written as DNA, the CDR3 is TGTGCCAGCAGCTTTGGGGGACAGGGGTACGAGCAGTACTTC. V is TRBV7-2 and J is TRBJ2-7; TRBD1 agrees at 10 bases. The J segment lost 4 bases and the V segment lost 3 bases, leaving 3 bases of the junction unmatched. Germline lookup yields CDR1 SGHTA and CDR2 FQGNSA. The CDR3 is 14 amino acids.

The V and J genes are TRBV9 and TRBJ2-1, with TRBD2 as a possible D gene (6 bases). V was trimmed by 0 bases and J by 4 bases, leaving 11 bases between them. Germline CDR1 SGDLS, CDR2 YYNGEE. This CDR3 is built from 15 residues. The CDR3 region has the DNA TGTGCCAGCAGCGTAGCGGGCGGGGATTACAATGAGCAGTTCTTC. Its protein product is CASSVAGGDYNEQFF.

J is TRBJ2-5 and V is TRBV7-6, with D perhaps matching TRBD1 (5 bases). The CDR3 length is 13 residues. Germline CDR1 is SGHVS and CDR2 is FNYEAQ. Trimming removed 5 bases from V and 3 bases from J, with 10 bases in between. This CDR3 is CASSQQGKETQYF. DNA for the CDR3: TGTGCCAGCAGCCAGCAGGGTAAAGAGACCCAGTACTTC.

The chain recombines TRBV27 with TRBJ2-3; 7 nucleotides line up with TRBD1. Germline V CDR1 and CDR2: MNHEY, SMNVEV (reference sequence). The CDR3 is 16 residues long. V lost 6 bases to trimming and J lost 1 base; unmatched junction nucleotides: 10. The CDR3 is CASSQRPGQRTDTQYF. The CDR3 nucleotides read TGTGCCAGCAGCCAAAGACCGGGACAGCGCACAGATACGCAGTATTTT.